The rows below give T cell receptor beta chains drawn from one sample of a study of cytomegalovirus exposure and HLA in healthy donors. The data were produced by immunoSEQ multiplex PCR, yet TCRdb's version contains in-frame clones alone and is incomplete. The sample holds roughly 50,000 clones, under 95% seen once. Source material: PBMCs. These TCRs come from a man in his late teens or twenties in good health and CMV-seronegative. CDR3s leave out the opening cysteine and the closing phenylalanine or tryptophan.

V: TRBV19; CDR3: ASSIRLGQPQH
V: TRBV6-6; CDR3: ASRAGEKLF
V: TRBV28; CDR3: ASRSSYNEQF
V: TRBV5-1; CDR3: ASSWTSGSVNEQF
V: TRBV6-5; CDR3: ATRSGIFNEQF
V: TRBV2; CDR3: ASSQQETQY
V: TRBV7-9; CDR3: ASSLDYTEAF
V: TRBV2; CDR3: ASRDRDQPQH
V: TRBV11-2; CDR3: ASSFPGLTVYNEQF
V: TRBV28; CDR3: ASSFAGSVGDYGYT